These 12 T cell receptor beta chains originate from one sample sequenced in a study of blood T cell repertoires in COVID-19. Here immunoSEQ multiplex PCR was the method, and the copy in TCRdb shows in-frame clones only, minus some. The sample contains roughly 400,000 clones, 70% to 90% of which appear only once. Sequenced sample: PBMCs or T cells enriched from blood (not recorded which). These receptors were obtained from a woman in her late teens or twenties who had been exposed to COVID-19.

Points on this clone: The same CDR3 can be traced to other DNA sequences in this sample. The CDR3 sequence is CASSIGGYEQYF. For the CDR3, the DNA is TGTGCCAGTAGTATCGGAGGGTACGAGCAGTACTTC. The chain uses TRBV19 and TRBJ2-7; tentatively, D is TRBD2 (6 bases). Trimming pared 3 bases from V and 4 bases from J, leaving 7 bases between. This CDR3 has 12 residues. CDR1 is LNHDA and CDR2 is SQIVND in the germline V gene (reference sequence).

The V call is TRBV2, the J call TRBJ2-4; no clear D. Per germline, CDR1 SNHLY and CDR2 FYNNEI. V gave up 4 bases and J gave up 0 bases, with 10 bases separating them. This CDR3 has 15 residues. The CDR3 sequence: CASSGLHLAKNIQYF. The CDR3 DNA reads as TGTGCCAGCAGTGGACTCCATCTAGCCAAAAACATTCAGTACTTC.

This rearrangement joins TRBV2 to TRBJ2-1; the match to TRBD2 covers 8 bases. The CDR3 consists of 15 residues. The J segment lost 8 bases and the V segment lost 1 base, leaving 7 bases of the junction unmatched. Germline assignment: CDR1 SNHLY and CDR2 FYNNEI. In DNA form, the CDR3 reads TGTGCCAGCAGTGAAGGTGCGGGAGGAGGGGATGAGCAGTTCTTC. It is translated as CASSEGAGGGDEQFF.

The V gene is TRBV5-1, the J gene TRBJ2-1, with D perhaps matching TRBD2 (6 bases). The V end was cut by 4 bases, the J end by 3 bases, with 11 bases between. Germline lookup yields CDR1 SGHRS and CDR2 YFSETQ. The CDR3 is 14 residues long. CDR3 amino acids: CASSPQRVYNEQFF. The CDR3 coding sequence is TGCGCCAGCAGCCCGCAGCGGGTCTACAATGAGCAGTTCTTC.

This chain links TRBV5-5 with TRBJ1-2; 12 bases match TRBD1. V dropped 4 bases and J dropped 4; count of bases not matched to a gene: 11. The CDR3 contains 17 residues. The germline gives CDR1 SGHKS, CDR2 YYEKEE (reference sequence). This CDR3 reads CASSQGDRGRIFYGYTF. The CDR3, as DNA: TGTGCCAGCAGCCAAGGGGACAGGGGGCGAATTTTCTATGGCTACACCTTC.

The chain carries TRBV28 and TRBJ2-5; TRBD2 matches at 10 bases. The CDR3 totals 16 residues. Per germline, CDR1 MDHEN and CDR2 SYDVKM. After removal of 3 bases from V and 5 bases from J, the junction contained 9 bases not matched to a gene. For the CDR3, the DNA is TGTGCCAGCAGTTTGCCCAGCGGGGGGGCCCCGGAGACCCAGTACTTC. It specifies CASSLPSGGAPETQYF. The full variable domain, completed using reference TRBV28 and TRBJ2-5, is DVKVTQSSRYLVKRTGEKVFLECVQDMDHENMFWYRQDPGLGLRLIYFSYDVKMKEKGDIPEGYSVSREKKERFSLILESASTNQTSMYLCASSLPSGGAPETQYFGPGTRLLVL.

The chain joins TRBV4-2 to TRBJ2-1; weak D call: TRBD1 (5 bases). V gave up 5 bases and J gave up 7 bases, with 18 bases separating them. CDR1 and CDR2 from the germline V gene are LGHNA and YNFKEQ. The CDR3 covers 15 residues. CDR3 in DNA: TGTGCCAGCAGCGCGAGATTACTCAGGGTTAATGAGCAGTTCTTC. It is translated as CASSARLLRVNEQFF.

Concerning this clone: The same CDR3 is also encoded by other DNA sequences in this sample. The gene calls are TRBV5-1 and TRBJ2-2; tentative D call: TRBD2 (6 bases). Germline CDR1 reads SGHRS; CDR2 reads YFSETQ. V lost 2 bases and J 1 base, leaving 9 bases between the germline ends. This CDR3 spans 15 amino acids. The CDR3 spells CASSFGGMNTGELFF. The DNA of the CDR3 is TGCGCCAGCAGCTTTGGGGGGATGAACACCGGGGAGCTGTTTTTT.

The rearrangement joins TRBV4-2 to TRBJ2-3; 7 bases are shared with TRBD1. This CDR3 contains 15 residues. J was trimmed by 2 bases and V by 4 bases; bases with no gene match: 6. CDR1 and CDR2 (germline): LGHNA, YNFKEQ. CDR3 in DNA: TGTGCCAGCAGCCGAGGGACAGCAGACACAGATACGCAGTATTTT. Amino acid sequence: CASSRGTADTDTQYF.

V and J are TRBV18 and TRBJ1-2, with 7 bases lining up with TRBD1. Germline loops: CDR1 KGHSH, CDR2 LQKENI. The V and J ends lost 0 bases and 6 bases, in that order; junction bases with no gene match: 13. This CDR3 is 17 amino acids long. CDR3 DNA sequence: TGTGCCAGCTCACCACCTCCGACAGGGACATATAGGGATGGCTACACCTTC. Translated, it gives CASSPPPTGTYRDGYTF. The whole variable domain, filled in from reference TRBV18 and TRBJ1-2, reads NAGVMQNPRHLVRRRGQEARLRCSPMKGHSHVYWYRQLPEEGLKFMVYLQKENIIDESGMPKERFSAEFPKEGPSILRIQQVVRGDSAAYFCASSPPPTGTYRDGYTFGSGTRLTVV.

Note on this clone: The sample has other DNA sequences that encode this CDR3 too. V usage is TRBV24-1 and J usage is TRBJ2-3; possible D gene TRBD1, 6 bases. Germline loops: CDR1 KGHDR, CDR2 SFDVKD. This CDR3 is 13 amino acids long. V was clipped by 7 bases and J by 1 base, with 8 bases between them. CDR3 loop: CATSEGGTDTQYF. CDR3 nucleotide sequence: TGTGCCACCAGCGAGGGGGGCACAGATACGCAGTATTTT.

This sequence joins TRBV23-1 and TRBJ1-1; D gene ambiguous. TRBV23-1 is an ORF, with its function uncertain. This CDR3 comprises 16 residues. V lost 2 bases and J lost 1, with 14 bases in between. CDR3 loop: CASSQPGGRPNTEAFF. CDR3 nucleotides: TGCGCCAGCAGTCAACCCGGAGGGCGACCGAACACTGAAGCTTTCTTT.